These 17 T cell receptor beta chains were sequenced from one sample in a study of early T cells in non-severe SARS-CoV-2 infection. TCRdb called the 5' RACE reads again in MiXCR, with one record for every CDR3 protein. Among about 50,000 distinct CDR3 sequences listed, approximately 8.5% were seen once. The sequenced material came from whole blood. All receptors come from an adult who was a healthcare worker with PCR-confirmed SARS-CoV-2 infection or an uninfected control (not recorded which).

In its sample, this clonotype was seen a few times. The chain is built from TRBV7-8 and TRBJ1-1, with D maybe TRBD1 (6 bases). The germline CDR1 and CDR2 sequences are SGHVS and FQNEAQ. The V end lost 0 bases, the J end lost 0 bases, and 14 bases lay between the germline ends. This CDR3 contains 17 residues. CDR3 protein: CASSLARGGLMNTEAFF. The CDR3 DNA sequence: TGTGCCAGCAGCTTAGCGCGTGGGGGCCTGATGAACACTGAAGCTTTCTTT.

This clonotype was seen a handful of times. The chain is built from TRBV29-1 and TRBJ2-4; TRBD1 matches at 10 bases. The CDR3 is made up of 15 amino acids. Trimming cost V 3 bases and J 2 bases; bases outside gene matches: 4. The germline V gene has CDR1 SQVTM and CDR2 ANQGSEA. CDR3 in amino acids: CSVEGQGLSKNIQYF. DNA of the CDR3: TGCAGCGTTGAGGGACAGGGGTTGTCCAAAAACATTCAGTACTTC.

This sequence joins TRBV27 and TRBJ2-4; a weak D match, TRBD2 (5 bases). The CDR3 is made up of 15 amino acids. Germline V CDR1 and CDR2: MNHEY, SMNVEV (reference sequence). Between the trimmed V and J ends, which lost 9 bases and 7 bases, there was a span of 22 bases. In DNA form, the CDR3 reads TGTGCCAGAAAGCAAGGGCCCGAGCGGAGGAACATTCAGTACTTC. As protein: CARKQGPERRNIQYF.

The chain uses TRBV7-2 and TRBJ1-5, with D perhaps TRBD1 (5 bases). V was clipped by 1 base and J by 3 bases, with 10 bases between them. The germline V gene encodes CDR1 SGHTA and CDR2 FQGNSA. This CDR3 comprises 15 residues. The CDR3 region has the DNA TGTGCCAGCAGCTTAGTGGGGGAGCACAATCAGCCCCAGCATTTT. It specifies CASSLVGEHNQPQHF.

This clonotype was counted many times. The CDR3 region is CASSPGQASTNEQFF. Here the CDR3 DNA reads TGTGCCAGCAGCCCGGGACAGGCGTCCACCAATGAGCAGTTCTTC. This chain links TRBV7-9 with TRBJ2-1; 8 bases agree with TRBD1. The length of the CDR3 is 15 residues. Germline V gene lookup returns CDR1 SEHNR and CDR2 FQNEAQ (reference sequence). J lost 6 bases, V lost 5 bases, and 9 bases had no gene match. The full variable domain, its missing parts supplied by reference TRBV7-9 and TRBJ2-1, is DTGVSQNPRHKITKRGQNVTFRCDPISEHNRLYWYRQTLGQGPEFLTYFQNEAQLEKSRLLSDRFSAERPKGSFSTLEIQRTEQGDSAMYLCASSPGQASTNEQFFGPGTRLTVL.

This chain links TRBV29-1 with TRBJ2-1; TRBD1 aligns across 9 bases. With V trimmed by 3 bases and J by 10 bases, 4 bases remained unmatched. The CDR3 is made up of 12 amino acids. Looked up from germline, CDR1 is SQVTM and CDR2 is ANQGSEA. The CDR3 loop is CSVEGDRDEQFF. The CDR3 DNA reads TGCAGCGTTGAGGGGGACAGGGACGAGCAGTTCTTC.

In its sample, this clonotype was seen a few times. This chain links TRBV28 with TRBJ1-2; the match to TRBD1 covers 8 bases. The germline gives CDR1 MDHEN, CDR2 SYDVKM. The CDR3 sequence is 12 residues long. V lost 10 bases, J lost 7 bases, and 8 bases stayed unmatched. The CDR3 DNA is TGTGCCACCGAACAGGGGGTACTTGGCTACACCTTC. Residues: CATEQGVLGYTF.

This rearrangement joins TRBV20-1 to TRBJ1-1; the D gene is possibly TRBD1 (6 bases). The V gene's germline CDR1 is DFQATT and CDR2 SNEGSKA (reference sequence). The CDR3 extends over 13 amino acids. With 6 bases removed from V and 6 bases from J, the gap between germline ends came to 17 bases. The DNA for the CDR3 is TGCAGTGCGCAAAAGGGGGGGCGCGCTGAAGCTTTCTTT. Its protein is CSAQKGGRAEAFF.

This clonotype was detected many times. The CDR3 DNA reads as TGTGCCAGTAGTAGCCGGAGCTCCTACAATGAGCAGTTCTTC. Translated, it gives CASSSRSSYNEQFF. The chain joins TRBV19 to TRBJ2-1; D is unresolved. V lost 4 bases, J lost 0 bases, and 7 bases lay in between. CDR1 and CDR2 from the germline V gene are LNHDA and SQIVND (reference sequence). This CDR3 has 14 residues. Based on the CDR3 plus reference TRBV19 and TRBJ2-1, the full variable domain is DGGITQSPKYLFRKEGQNVTLSCEQNLNHDAMYWYRQDPGQGLRLIYYSQIVNDFQKGDIAEGYSVSREKKESFPLTVTSAQKNPTAFYLCASSSRSSYNEQFFGPGTRLTVL.

This clonotype was found a few times. The chain combines TRBV11-2 with TRBJ2-7; 7 bases match TRBD2. The germline V gene has CDR1 SGHAT and CDR2 FQNNGV. The CDR3 totals 15 residues. Trimming cost V 5 bases and J 0 bases; bases outside gene matches: 7. As DNA, the CDR3 is TGTGCCAGCAGCCTAGTCGGGGGGACCTCCTACGAGCAGTACTTC. Translated: CASSLVGGTSYEQYF.

This clonotype was found many times. This chain connects TRBV5-5 to TRBJ2-7; D is tentatively TRBD1 or TRBD2 (5 bases each). The CDR3 runs 15 residues. Germline loops: CDR1 SGHKS, CDR2 YYEKEE (reference sequence). Trimming cost V 4 bases and J 2 bases, with 16 bases left between them. The CDR3 DNA is TGTGCCAGCAGCCCCGGGACGGCGGCCGCCTACGAGCAGTACTTC. The encoded protein is CASSPGTAAAYEQYF.

The genes are TRBV18 and TRBJ1-3; 7 nucleotides align to TRBD1. Germline CDR1 reads KGHSH; CDR2 reads LQKENI. V shed 5 bases, J shed 1 base, and the junction held 8 bases outside the gene matches. This CDR3 contains 16 residues. The CDR3 here is CASSSLDRVSGNTIYF. In DNA, the CDR3 is TGTGCCAGCTCATCCCTAGACAGGGTGTCTGGAAACACCATATATTTT.

This clonotype came up many times. The chain employs TRBV20-1 and TRBJ2-3, with D unresolved. Germline CDR1 is DFQATT and CDR2 is SNEGSKA (reference sequence). This CDR3 is built from 15 residues. Trimming pared 3 bases from V and 0 bases from J, leaving 13 bases between. For the CDR3, the DNA is TGCAGTGCTAGGTCCCTTGTAGGGAGCACAGATACGCAGTATTTT. It encodes CSARSLVGSTDTQYF.

This clonotype has more than one count but fewer than ten. The chain uses TRBV3-1 and TRBJ2-4; the D is unclear. V was trimmed by 3 bases and J by 1 base, leaving 13 bases between them. The CDR3 runs 16 residues. CDR1 LGHDT and CDR2 YNNKEL come from the germline V gene (reference sequence). CDR3 coding DNA: TGTGCCAGCAGCCATGGGGTGTCGGCGGCCAAAAACATTCAGTACTTC. The encoded protein is CASSHGVSAAKNIQYF.

CDR3 residues: CASSLAGSGYTF. CDR3 DNA sequence: TGTGCCAGCAGCCTTGCGGGCTCTGGCTACACCTTC. The chain links TRBV6-2 or TRBV6-3 to TRBJ1-2; D remains unclear. V lost 6 bases to trimming and J lost 7 bases, with 12 bases between them. Per germline, CDR1 MNHEY and CDR2 SVGEGT. The CDR3 spans 12 residues.

This clonotype has a count of ten or more. The chain carries TRBV19 and TRBJ1-5, with D perhaps TRBD1 (5 bases). V lost 4 bases to trimming and J lost 0 bases, with 16 bases between them. The germline V gene encodes CDR1 LNHDA and CDR2 SQIVND (reference sequence). This CDR3 contains 17 residues. CDR3 bases: TGTGCCAGTAGTACCCAGAGAGGGGTGTCTAGCAATCAGCCCCAGCATTTT. Protein: CASSTQRGVSSNQPQHF. Full variable domain (missing parts from reference TRBV19 and TRBJ1-5): DGGITQSPKYLFRKEGQNVTLSCEQNLNHDAMYWYRQDPGQGLRLIYYSQIVNDFQKGDIAEGYSVSREKKESFPLTVTSAQKNPTAFYLCASSTQRGVSSNQPQHFGDGTRLSIL.

This clonotype came up many times. This chain connects TRBV9 to TRBJ2-7; D is perhaps TRBD2 (5 bases). Germline assignment: CDR1 SGDLS and CDR2 YYNGEE. CDR3 size: 13 residues. Trimming took 1 base from V and 7 from J, leaving 12 bases between them. In DNA form, the CDR3 reads TGTGCCAGCAGCGTAACCCGGACGGGGGAGCAGTACTTC. Its translation is CASSVTRTGEQYF.